Below, one TCR beta chain is given with its context. Its target is not known. The data originate from a study of Graves' ophthalmopathy and Graves' hyperthyroidism. Germline CDR1 MDHEN, CDR2 SYDVKM. V lost 10 bases, J lost 3 bases, and 16 bases stayed unmatched. The CDR3 is 16 residues long. The hyperthyroidism patients had a new diagnosis of under 2 months' duration and were aged 18 to 65. Study conclusions and caveats: In blood, most expanded thyroid clonotypes above 0.001 frequency were also detected. Ophthalmopathy cases were distinguished from stable hyperthyroidism by a 13-signature model, reaching 87.88% sensitivity and 65% to 83% specificity.

Amplification of the TCR beta CDR3 regions used RNA transcripts (as template). Investigators did first-round RT-PCR with HTBI primers, then second-round multiplex PCR. One entry per CDR3 protein, called by TCRdb with MiXCR from the multiplex PCR reads. This sample has 560,000 or so distinct CDR3 sequences, with less than 40% found just once. The rearrangement joins TRBV28 to TRBJ2-5; 8 nucleotides line up with TRBD1. Specimen: peripheral blood or thyroid tissue (not recorded which). The clonotype comes from an adult man with Graves' hyperthyroidism. CDR3 nucleotides: TGTGCCACCGCCGAACAGGGGGGTGCAGGGAAAGAGACCCAGTACTTC. Translated, it gives CATAEQGGAGKETQYF.